This is a list of T cell receptor beta chains from one sample in a study of vaccination and CD4 T cells after COVID-19. For these receptors, no antigen is known. TCRdb re-called the PCR reads through MiXCR, storing one row per CDR3 protein. In the table there are approximately 10,000 distinct CDR3 sequences, roughly 51% of which are singletons. The sample was CD4+ T cells from blood, cultured in vitro. The receptors come from a human donor who had recovered from COVID-19. The CDR3 runs from the conserved cysteine through the conserved F or W. Fields, in order: J gene, clone size, D gene, V gene, CDR3 DNA, CDR3 protein. A D gene is named only where the DNA matches it firmly. Some rows mark clone size as missing; the rest say once, few, many or name a class of expanded clone.

j_call: TRBJ1-1; clone_size: -; d_call: -; v_call: TRBV28; cdr3_nt: TGTGCCAGCAGTAACAGGGTGGTGAACACTGAAGCTTTCTTT; cdr3_aa: CASSNRVVNTEAFF
j_call: TRBJ1-1; clone_size: few; d_call: -; v_call: TRBV19; cdr3_nt: TGTGCCAGTAGTATACGGGCAGGGGAGAACACTGAAGCTTTCTTT; cdr3_aa: CASSIRAGENTEAFF
j_call: TRBJ1-2; clone_size: -; d_call: -; v_call: TRBV27; cdr3_nt: TGTGCCAGCAGTTCGTTTGAGGGTCACTATGGCTACACCTTC; cdr3_aa: CASSSFEGHYGYTF
j_call: TRBJ1-5; clone_size: -; d_call: -; v_call: TRBV19; cdr3_nt: TGTGCCAGTAGTTTGACTGGGGTGCCCCAGCATTTT; cdr3_aa: CASSLTGVPQHF
j_call: TRBJ1-1; clone_size: -; d_call: TRBD1; v_call: TRBV7-9; cdr3_nt: TGTGCCAGCAGCTTAAGACAGGGGATGAACACTGAAGCTTTCTTT; cdr3_aa: CASSLRQGMNTEAFF
j_call: TRBJ1-1; clone_size: -; d_call: -; v_call: TRBV12-3/TRBV12-4; cdr3_nt: TGTGCCAGCAGTTTGAAAGAATGGTGGGAAACAGGTGAAGCTTTCTTT; cdr3_aa: CASSLKEWWETGEAFF
j_call: TRBJ2-5; clone_size: -; d_call: -; v_call: TRBV27; cdr3_nt: TGTGCCAGCAGTCCAACCTTAAACCACAAGGAGACCCAGTACTTC; cdr3_aa: CASSPTLNHKETQYF
j_call: TRBJ1-6; clone_size: -; d_call: TRBD1; v_call: TRBV28; cdr3_nt: TGTGCCAGCAGCCCAACTACCGGGACAGGGACTAATTCACCCCTCCACTTT; cdr3_aa: CASSPTTGTGTNSPLHF
j_call: TRBJ2-5; clone_size: -; d_call: -; v_call: TRBV6-2/TRBV6-3; cdr3_nt: TGTGCCAGCAGCTCCTGGGAGACCCAGTACTTC; cdr3_aa: CASSSWETQYF
j_call: TRBJ2-7; clone_size: -; d_call: TRBD1; v_call: TRBV11-2; cdr3_nt: TGTGCCAGCAGCTTAGAGAGGACAGGGACCTACGAGCAGTACTTC; cdr3_aa: CASSLERTGTYEQYF
j_call: TRBJ1-2; clone_size: -; d_call: -; v_call: TRBV11-2; cdr3_nt: TGTGCCAGCAGCCCAGGACGTTCGAGGGGCTACACCTTC; cdr3_aa: CASSPGRSRGYTF
j_call: TRBJ2-3; clone_size: -; d_call: -; v_call: TRBV6-4; cdr3_nt: TGTGCCAGCAGTGACGGTGGCACAGATACGCAGTATTTT; cdr3_aa: CASSDGGTDTQYF
j_call: TRBJ2-3; clone_size: -; d_call: TRBD2; v_call: TRBV6-1; cdr3_nt: TGTGCCAGCAGTGGAGCGGGGGGGAGTCGAGATACGCAGTATTTT; cdr3_aa: CASSGAGGSRDTQYF
j_call: TRBJ1-2; clone_size: once; d_call: -; v_call: TRBV12-3/TRBV12-4; cdr3_nt: TGTGCCAGCAGTCAAGAGGAAGGCTACACCTTC; cdr3_aa: CASSQEEGYTF
j_call: TRBJ2-7; clone_size: few; d_call: -; v_call: TRBV7-3; cdr3_nt: TGTGCCAGCAGCTCAAAGGGGGGCCACGAGCAGTACTTC; cdr3_aa: CASSSKGGHEQYF
j_call: TRBJ1-5; clone_size: -; d_call: -; v_call: TRBV6-1; cdr3_nt: TGTGCCAGCAGTGAAATCCGAGGCGGCCAGCCCCAGCATTTT; cdr3_aa: CASSEIRGGQPQHF
j_call: TRBJ1-6; clone_size: -; d_call: -; v_call: TRBV30; cdr3_nt: TGTGCCTGGAGTGGACAGAGCTCCTATAATTCACCCCTCCACTTT; cdr3_aa: CAWSGQSSYNSPLHF
j_call: TRBJ2-3; clone_size: -; d_call: TRBD1; v_call: TRBV2; cdr3_nt: TGTGCCAGCAGCACCCAGAACGGGACAGGGTATATAGATACGCAGTATTTT; cdr3_aa: CASSTQNGTGYIDTQYF
j_call: TRBJ1-4; clone_size: -; d_call: TRBD1; v_call: TRBV7-9; cdr3_nt: TGTGCCAGCAGCTTAACGGGGACAGGGAATGAAAAACTGTTTTTT; cdr3_aa: CASSLTGTGNEKLFF
j_call: TRBJ2-3; clone_size: -; d_call: TRBD2; v_call: TRBV4-1; cdr3_nt: TGCGCCAGCAGCCAAGGGCGGGAGGGCCTAGGGGATACGCAGTATTTT; cdr3_aa: CASSQGREGLGDTQYF
j_call: TRBJ1-2; clone_size: -; d_call: -; v_call: TRBV7-2; cdr3_nt: TGTGCCAGCAGCCTCAGGGTGGAAGTCGGCTACACCTTC; cdr3_aa: CASSLRVEVGYTF
j_call: TRBJ1-5; clone_size: -; d_call: -; v_call: TRBV20-1; cdr3_nt: TGCAGTGCCCGAGGCATGGATTGGGGTCAGCCCCAGCATTTT; cdr3_aa: CSARGMDWGQPQHF
j_call: TRBJ2-3; clone_size: -; d_call: TRBD2; v_call: TRBV7-2; cdr3_nt: TGTGCCAGCAGCTCCGGACTAGCGGGGGCGGATACGCAGTATTTT; cdr3_aa: CASSSGLAGADTQYF
j_call: TRBJ1-2; clone_size: -; d_call: -; v_call: TRBV23-1; cdr3_nt: TGCGCCAGCAGTCAAGAGGCAGGGGCCAGCGCCCAAAACTATGGCTACACCTTC; cdr3_aa: CASSQEAGASAQNYGYTF
j_call: TRBJ2-2; clone_size: once; d_call: TRBD1; v_call: TRBV12-3/TRBV12-4; cdr3_nt: TGTGCCAGCAGCCGGGACAGCAACACCGGGGAGCTGTTTTTT; cdr3_aa: CASSRDSNTGELFF
j_call: TRBJ2-2; clone_size: -; d_call: -; v_call: TRBV5-1; cdr3_nt: TGCGCCAGCAGCTCCGGACAGCCGAACACCGGGGAGCTGTTTTTT; cdr3_aa: CASSSGQPNTGELFF
j_call: TRBJ2-5; clone_size: -; d_call: -; v_call: TRBV20-1; cdr3_nt: TGCAGTGCTAGTCCGGGGGCCCAGTACTTC; cdr3_aa: CSASPGAQYF
j_call: TRBJ2-1; clone_size: -; d_call: -; v_call: TRBV4-1; cdr3_nt: TGCGCCAGCAGCCAAGGTCAGGGGTGGGAGCAGTTCTTC; cdr3_aa: CASSQGQGWEQFF
j_call: TRBJ1-1; clone_size: -; d_call: TRBD1; v_call: TRBV5-1; cdr3_nt: TGCGCCAGCAGCTCAATGGGACAGCGGGGGAACACTGAAGCTTTCTTT; cdr3_aa: CASSSMGQRGNTEAFF
j_call: TRBJ2-1; clone_size: once; d_call: TRBD1; v_call: TRBV24-1; cdr3_nt: TGTGCCACCAGTGACCCCGGGACAGGTAACGATAATGAGCAGTTCTTC; cdr3_aa: CATSDPGTGNDNEQFF